The entry that follows covers one T cell receptor (beta chain) sequence. This clonotype has a handful of counts. The antigen it recognizes is unknown. Nothing much larger sits one base from this clone, and base qualities are not available. The data are from a study of post-analysis software for immune sequencing data (dated by TCRdb to the mid-2010s). General notes on the study: The recorded disease courses included relapsing-remitting, secondary progressive and progressive-relapsing multiple sclerosis, and some patients had no subtype annotation. The patient repertoires were compared against approximately ten previously published healthy control repertoires obtained from donors aged roughly 6 to 28 years. A subset of samples was prepared in parallel using single-end sample barcoding, then pooled and co-amplified after Illumina adapter ligation. Beyond this particular receptor, the publication reports: Roughly 5 TRBV segments, including TRBV5-6, TRBV5-1 and TRBV20-1, were significantly more frequent in patients than controls. The multiple sclerosis patient group was slightly younger than the control group. Significantly lower normalized Chao1 diversity was found in multiple sclerosis patients than in controls, suggesting substantial peripheral T-cell clonal expansion. Direct clustering with F measure revealed strong co-clustering of samples prepared in the same batch, which led to a batch-effect correction.

Library preparation used PCR. Data came from an Illumina HiSeq 2500. To reduce PCR and sequencing biases, unique molecular identifiers were incorporated into the TCR beta cDNA libraries. Approximately 500,000 cDNA molecules were obtained for every 1 to 10 million input T cells, so each molecule roughly corresponded to one T cell. The patient libraries were prepared and sequenced using the same protocol as the earlier healthy control dataset. Samples belonging to the same batch were prepared together, multiplexed and sequenced on a shared HiSeq lane. The authors processed their data as follows. MIGEC was used to process the raw barcoded reads, and molecular identifier groups with only a single read were discarded before consensus assembly and CDR3 extraction. Clonotype tables were post-analysed with VDJtools, normalizing diversity by down-sampling all datasets to the smallest sample size. In repertoire overlap clustering, CDR3 amino acid sequences, but not nucleotide sequences, were matched to correct batch-related cross-sample contamination. TCRdb passed the public sequencing reads through fastp at Q25 and MiXCR, retaining productive beta sequences. Merged by CDR3 protein, the rows form single entries marked with the most common genes and DNA. The V and J calls, along with clone size, are taken from TCRdb and not from the paper's own processing. The sample contains over 300,000 distinct CDR3 sequences, 30% to 45% of them found a single time. The biggest ten clones account for around 15% of the sample.

Sequences MGHRA (CDR1) and YSYEKL (CDR2) are obtained from the germline V gene. V is reduced by 4 bases and J by 3 bases, leaving a spacing of 15 bases between them. The CDR3 holds 15 amino acids from the cysteine to the phenylalanine. The only DNA kept is the CDR3, 45 bases in frame from the first base. To demonstrate the VDJtools post-analysis software, the study profiled TCR beta repertoires from the peripheral blood of 13 young patients with multiple sclerosis. The multiple sclerosis patients were children and adolescents between roughly 6 and 16 years of age. Sequenced: blood. This TCR was recovered from a girl under 18 with multiple sclerosis. The V and J segments used are TRBV4-1 and TRBJ1-2, with the D gene uncertain. The CDR3 loop reads CASSPEGRVDYGYTF. The DNA reads as follows: TGCGCCAGCAGCCCCGAAGGTAGGGTTGACTATGGCTACACCTTC.